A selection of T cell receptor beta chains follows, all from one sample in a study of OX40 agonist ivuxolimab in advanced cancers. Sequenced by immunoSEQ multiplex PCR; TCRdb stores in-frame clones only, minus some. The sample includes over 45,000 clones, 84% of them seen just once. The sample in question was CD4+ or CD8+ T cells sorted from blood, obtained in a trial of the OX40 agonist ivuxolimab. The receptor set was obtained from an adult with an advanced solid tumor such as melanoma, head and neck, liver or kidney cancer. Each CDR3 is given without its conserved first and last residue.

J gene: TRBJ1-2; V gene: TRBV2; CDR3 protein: ASSTGGYGYT
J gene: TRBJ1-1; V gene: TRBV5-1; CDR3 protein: ASSLSGETTEAF
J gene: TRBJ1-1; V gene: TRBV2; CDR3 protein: ASSENRLVEAF
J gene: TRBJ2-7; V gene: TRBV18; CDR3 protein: ASSPRQGEVGQY
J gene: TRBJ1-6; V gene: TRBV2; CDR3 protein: ASTARGSHNSPLH
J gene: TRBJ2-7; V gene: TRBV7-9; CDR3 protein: ASSATGEYEQY
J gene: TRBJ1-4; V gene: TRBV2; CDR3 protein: ASTQGAFEKLF
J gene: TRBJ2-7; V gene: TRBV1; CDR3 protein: TSSQGGTGGAGPYEQY
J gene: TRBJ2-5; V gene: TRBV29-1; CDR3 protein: SVEGWQGVDETQY
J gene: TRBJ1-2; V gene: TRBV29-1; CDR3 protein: SERGQKGYT
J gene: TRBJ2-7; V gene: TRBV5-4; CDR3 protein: ASSFSRSYEQY
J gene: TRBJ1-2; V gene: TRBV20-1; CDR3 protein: SQGFNGYT
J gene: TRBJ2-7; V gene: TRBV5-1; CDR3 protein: ASRADRLKISEQY
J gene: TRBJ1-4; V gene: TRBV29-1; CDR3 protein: SAFNEKLF
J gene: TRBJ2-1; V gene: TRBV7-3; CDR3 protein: ASTLQGGPYSEQF
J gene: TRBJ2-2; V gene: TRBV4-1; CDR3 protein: ASSPPGPGRSGELF